The T cell receptor (beta chain) described here comes from a study of shared clonotypes between healthy human individuals. Sequenced by immunoSEQ multiplex PCR; TCRdb stores in-frame clones only, minus some. The table has over 2 million clones, 95% seen once. Details on this clone: Its antigen is not known.

This CDR3 has 16 amino acids. CDR1 PRHDT and CDR2 FYEKMQ come from the germline V gene (reference sequence). The trim removed 5 bases at V and 3 bases at J, leaving 12 bases unmatched. The study, taken as a whole, reports: Since donors were few, the genetic and exposure-history diversity represented was limited. Inspection by rarefaction showed sorted-subset sequencing to be incomplete despite large depth.

The V gene is TRBV13, the J gene TRBJ1-1, with TRBD1 matching 7 bases. The sequenced sample consisted of naive CD4+ T cells sorted from blood. Subset in this sample: CD45RA+ positively selected. The receptor comes from a man aged 18 to 29 in good health. The CDR3 here is CASSRTGAQVDTEAFF. Here the CDR3 DNA reads TGTGCCAGCAGCCGAACAGGGGCCCAGGTTGACACTGAAGCTTTCTTT.